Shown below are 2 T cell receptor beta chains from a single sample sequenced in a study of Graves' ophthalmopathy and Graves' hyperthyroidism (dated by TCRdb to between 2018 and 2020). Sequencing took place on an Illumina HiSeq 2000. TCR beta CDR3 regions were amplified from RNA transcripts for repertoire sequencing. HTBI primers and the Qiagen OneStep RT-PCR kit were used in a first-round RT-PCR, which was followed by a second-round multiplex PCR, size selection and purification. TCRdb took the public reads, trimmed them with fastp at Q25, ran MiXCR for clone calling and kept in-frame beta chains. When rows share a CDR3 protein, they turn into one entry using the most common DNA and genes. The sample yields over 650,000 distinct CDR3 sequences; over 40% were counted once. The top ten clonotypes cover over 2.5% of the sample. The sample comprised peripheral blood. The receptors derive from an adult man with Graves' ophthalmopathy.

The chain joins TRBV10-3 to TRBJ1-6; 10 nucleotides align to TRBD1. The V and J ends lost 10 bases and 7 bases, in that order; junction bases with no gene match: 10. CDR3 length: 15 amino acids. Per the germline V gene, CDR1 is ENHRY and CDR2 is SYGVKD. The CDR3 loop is CASRESGQGNSPLHF. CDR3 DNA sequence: TGTGCCAGCAGAGAATCGGGACAGGGGAATTCACCCCTCCACTTT.

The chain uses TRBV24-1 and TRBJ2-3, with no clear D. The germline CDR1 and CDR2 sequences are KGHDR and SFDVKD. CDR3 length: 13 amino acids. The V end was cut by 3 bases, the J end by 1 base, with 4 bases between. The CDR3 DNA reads TGTGCCACCAGTGATGTTGGCACAGATACGCAGTATTTT. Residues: CATSDVGTDTQYF.